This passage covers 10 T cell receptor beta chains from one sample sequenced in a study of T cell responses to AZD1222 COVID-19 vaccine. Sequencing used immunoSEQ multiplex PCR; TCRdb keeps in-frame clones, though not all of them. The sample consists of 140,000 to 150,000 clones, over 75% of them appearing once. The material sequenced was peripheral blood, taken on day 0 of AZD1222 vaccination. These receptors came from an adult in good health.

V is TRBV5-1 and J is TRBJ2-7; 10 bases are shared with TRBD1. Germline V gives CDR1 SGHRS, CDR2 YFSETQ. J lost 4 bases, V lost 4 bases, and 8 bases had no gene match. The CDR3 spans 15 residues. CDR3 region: CASSVTGTGEYEQYF. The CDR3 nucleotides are TGCGCCAGCAGCGTGACCGGGACAGGGGAGTACGAGCAGTACTTC.

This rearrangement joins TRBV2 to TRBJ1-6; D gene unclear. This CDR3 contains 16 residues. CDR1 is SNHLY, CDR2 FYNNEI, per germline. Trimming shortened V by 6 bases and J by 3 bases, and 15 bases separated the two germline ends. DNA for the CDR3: TGTGCCAGCAGGTTCCGACCCGCCAGCTATAATTCACCCCTCCACTTT. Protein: CASRFRPASYNSPLHF.

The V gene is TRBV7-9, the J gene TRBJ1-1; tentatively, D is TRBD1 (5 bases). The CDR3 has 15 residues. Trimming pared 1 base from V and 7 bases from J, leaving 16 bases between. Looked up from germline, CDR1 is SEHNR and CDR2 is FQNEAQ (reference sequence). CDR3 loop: CASSLVTGPGREAFF. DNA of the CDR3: TGTGCCAGCAGCTTAGTGACGGGCCCGGGACGTGAAGCTTTCTTT. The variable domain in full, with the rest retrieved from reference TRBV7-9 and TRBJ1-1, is DTGVSQNPRHKITKRGQNVTFRCDPISEHNRLYWYRQTLGQGPEFLTYFQNEAQLEKSRLLSDRFSAERPKGSFSTLEIQRTEQGDSAMYLCASSLVTGPGREAFFGQGTRLTVV.

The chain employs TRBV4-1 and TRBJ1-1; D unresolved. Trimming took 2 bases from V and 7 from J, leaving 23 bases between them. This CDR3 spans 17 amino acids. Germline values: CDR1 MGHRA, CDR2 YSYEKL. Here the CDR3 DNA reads TGCGCCAGCAGCCAAATATTGCGGGCAGAGTCGGATCTTGAAGCTTTCTTT. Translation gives CASSQILRAESDLEAFF.

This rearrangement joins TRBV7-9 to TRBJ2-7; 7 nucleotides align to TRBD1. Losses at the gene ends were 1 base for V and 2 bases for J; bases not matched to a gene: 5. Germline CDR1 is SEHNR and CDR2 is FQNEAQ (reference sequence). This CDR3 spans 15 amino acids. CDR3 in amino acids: CASSLVGDSTYEQYF. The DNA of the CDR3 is TGTGCCAGCAGCTTAGTGGGGGACAGCACCTACGAGCAGTACTTC.

This CDR3 reads CASSWGGTGSTDTQYF. For the CDR3, the DNA is TGCGCCAGCAGCTGGGGCGGGACGGGGAGCACAGATACGCAGTATTTT. The J gene is TRBJ2-3, the V gene TRBV5-1, with D tentatively TRBD2 (6 bases). Germline V gene sequence: CDR1 SGHRS, CDR2 YFSETQ. This CDR3 is 16 amino acids long. Trimming took 3 bases from V and 0 from J, leaving 14 bases between them.

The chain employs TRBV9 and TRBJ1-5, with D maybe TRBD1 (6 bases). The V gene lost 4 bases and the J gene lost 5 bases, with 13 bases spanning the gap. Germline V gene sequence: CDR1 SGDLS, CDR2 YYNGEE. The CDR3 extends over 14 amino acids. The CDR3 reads CASSTGHPDQPQHF. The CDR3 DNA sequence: TGTGCCAGCAGCACGGGACATCCGGATCAGCCCCAGCATTTT. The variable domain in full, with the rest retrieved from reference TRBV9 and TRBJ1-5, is DSGVTQTPKHLITATGQRVTLRCSPRSGDLSVYWYQQSLDQGLQFLIQYYNGEERAKGNILERFSAQQFPDLHSELNLSSLELGDSALYFCASSTGHPDQPQHFGDGTRLSIL.

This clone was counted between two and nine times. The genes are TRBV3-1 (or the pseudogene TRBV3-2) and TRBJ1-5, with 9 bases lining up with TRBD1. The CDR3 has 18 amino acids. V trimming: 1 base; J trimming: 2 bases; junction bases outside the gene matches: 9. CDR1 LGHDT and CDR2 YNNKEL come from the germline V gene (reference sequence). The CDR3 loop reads CASSQGTGDVIGNQPQHF. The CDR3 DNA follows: TGTGCCAGCAGCCAAGGGACAGGGGACGTGATTGGCAATCAGCCCCAGCATTTT.

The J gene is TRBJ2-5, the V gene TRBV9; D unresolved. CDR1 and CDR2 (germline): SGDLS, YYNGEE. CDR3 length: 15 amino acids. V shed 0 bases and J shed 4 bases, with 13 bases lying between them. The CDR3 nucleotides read TGTGCCAGCAGCGTAGGGGGAATGGAAGGAGAGACCCAGTACTTC. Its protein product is CASSVGGMEGETQYF.

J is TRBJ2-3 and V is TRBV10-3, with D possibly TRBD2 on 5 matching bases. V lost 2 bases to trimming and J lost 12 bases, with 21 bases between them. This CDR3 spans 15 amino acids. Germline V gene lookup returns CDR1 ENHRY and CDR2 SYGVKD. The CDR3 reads CAISEVLGGPGIQYF. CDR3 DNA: TGTGCCATCAGTGAGGTACTAGGAGGCCCGGGAATTCAGTATTTT.